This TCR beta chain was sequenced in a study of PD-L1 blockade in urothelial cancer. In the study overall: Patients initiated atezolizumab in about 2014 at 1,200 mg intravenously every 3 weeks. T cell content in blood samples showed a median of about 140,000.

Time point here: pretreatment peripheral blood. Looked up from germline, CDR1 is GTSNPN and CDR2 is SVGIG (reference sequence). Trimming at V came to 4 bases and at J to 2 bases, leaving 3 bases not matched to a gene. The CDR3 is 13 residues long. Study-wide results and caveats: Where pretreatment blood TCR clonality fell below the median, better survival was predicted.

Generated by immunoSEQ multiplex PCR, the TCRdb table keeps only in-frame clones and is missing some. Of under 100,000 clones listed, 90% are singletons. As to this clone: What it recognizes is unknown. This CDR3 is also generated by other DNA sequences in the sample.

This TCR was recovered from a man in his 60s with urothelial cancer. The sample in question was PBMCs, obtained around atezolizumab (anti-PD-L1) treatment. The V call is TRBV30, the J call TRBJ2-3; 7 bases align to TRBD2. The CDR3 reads CAWTSGNTDTQYF. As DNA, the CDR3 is TGTGCCTGGACTAGCGGAAACACAGATACGCAGTATTTT.